This T cell receptor (beta chain) was recovered during a study of T cell responses to AZD1222 COVID-19 vaccine. For the study at large: Second-dose timings of about 4 or about 12 weeks were pooled.

With regard to this clone: Its antigen is unknown.

General study points: Seropositive at baseline were only a handful of AZD1222 recipients. When two AZD1222 doses had been given, Spike-specific TCR breadth and depth rose. A mostly white British donor set with more females was recruited, and clonal diversity was possibly underestimated.

The assay was immunoSEQ multiplex PCR, and TCRdb's table has in-frame clones only and misses some. The sample contains 150,000 to 200,000 clones, 85% to 95% of which appear only once. The CDR3 spans 11 residues. Trimming stripped 5 bases from V and 7 bases from J, with 8 bases between. The germline CDR1 and CDR2 sequences are MNHNY and SVGAGI (reference sequence). Sequencing used peripheral blood, obtained on day 0 of AZD1222 vaccination. This receptor was taken from an adult in good health. The chain carries TRBV6-6 and TRBJ1-1; D gene uncertain. For the CDR3, the DNA is TGTGCCAGCAGTCCCAGCCGTGAAGCTTTCTTT. Protein sequence: CASSPSREAFF.